Below are 5 T cell receptor beta chains sequenced from a single sample in a study of blood T cell repertoires in COVID-19. Profiling relied on immunoSEQ multiplex PCR, and the TCRdb table lists in-frame clones only, not all of them. Seen here are 150,000 to 250,000 clones, around four fifths observed once, and the top ten hold about an eighth. Sequencing input: PBMCs or T cells enriched from blood (not recorded which). These TCRs come from a man in his forties who had recovered from COVID-19.

On this clone itself: Other DNA sequences of this sample code for an identical CDR3. This sequence joins TRBV2 and TRBJ2-2; unclear D gene. The germline V gene encodes CDR1 SNHLY and CDR2 FYNNEI. The CDR3 is 11 residues long. Trimming took off 5 bases at V and 5 bases at J, with 3 bases between the two ends. The DNA of the CDR3 is TGTGCCAGCAGTCAAACCGGGGAGCTGTTTTTT. Its protein is CASSQTGELFF. The full variable domain, with the rest looked up from reference TRBV2 and TRBJ2-2, is EPEVTQTPSHQVTQMGQEVILRCVPISNHLYFYWYRQILGQKVEFLVSFYNNEISEKSEIFDDQFSVERPDGSNFTLKIRSTKLEDSAMYFCASSQTGELFFGEGSRLTVL.

The genes are TRBV5-1 and TRBJ1-1; tentatively, D is TRBD1 (6 bases). This CDR3 is 15 amino acids long. Germline V lookup: CDR1 SGHRS, CDR2 YFSETQ. Trimming left V 0 bases short and J 3 bases short, with 12 bases between. The CDR3 sequence: CASSLGTGLDTEAFF. In nucleotides, the CDR3 is TGCGCCAGCAGCTTGGGTACAGGGTTGGACACTGAAGCTTTCTTT. The variable domain in full, completed from reference TRBV5-1 and TRBJ1-1, reads KAGVTQTPRYLIKTRGQQVTLSCSPISGHRSVSWYQQTPGQGLQFLFEYFSETQRNKGNFPGRFSGRQFSNSRSEMNVSTLELGDSALYLCASSLGTGLDTEAFFGQGTRLTVV.

There are many counts of this clone. The genes are TRBV7-2 and TRBJ1-2, with D perhaps TRBD1 (5 bases). Germline loops: CDR1 SGHTA, CDR2 FQGNSA. With 1 base removed from V and 2 bases from J, the gap between germline ends came to 8 bases. The CDR3 has 14 residues. CDR3 in DNA: TGTGCCAGCAGCTTAGTGTCAGGGAACTATGGCTACACCTTC. Translating gives CASSLVSGNYGYTF.

The V and J genes are TRBV15 and TRBJ2-4; 7 nucleotides line up with TRBD1. The germline V gene encodes CDR1 LNHNV and CDR2 YYDKDF (reference sequence). J gave up 7 bases and V 5 bases, and 8 bases lay outside the gene matches. CDR3 length: 14 amino acids. CDR3: CATSLRDSGNIQYF. DNA for the CDR3: TGTGCCACCAGCCTCCGGGACAGTGGGAACATTCAGTACTTC.

The chain couples TRBV5-1 to TRBJ2-2; TRBD2 is a possible D gene (5 bases). The CDR3 has 16 residues. Between the trimmed V and J ends, which lost 1 base and 6 bases, there was a span of 16 bases. The germline V gene has CDR1 SGHRS and CDR2 YFSETQ. In nucleotides, the CDR3 is TGCGCCAGCAGCTTGAGGTCGGGAAAGGATGCCGGGGAGCTGTTTTTT. Translation: CASSLRSGKDAGELFF.